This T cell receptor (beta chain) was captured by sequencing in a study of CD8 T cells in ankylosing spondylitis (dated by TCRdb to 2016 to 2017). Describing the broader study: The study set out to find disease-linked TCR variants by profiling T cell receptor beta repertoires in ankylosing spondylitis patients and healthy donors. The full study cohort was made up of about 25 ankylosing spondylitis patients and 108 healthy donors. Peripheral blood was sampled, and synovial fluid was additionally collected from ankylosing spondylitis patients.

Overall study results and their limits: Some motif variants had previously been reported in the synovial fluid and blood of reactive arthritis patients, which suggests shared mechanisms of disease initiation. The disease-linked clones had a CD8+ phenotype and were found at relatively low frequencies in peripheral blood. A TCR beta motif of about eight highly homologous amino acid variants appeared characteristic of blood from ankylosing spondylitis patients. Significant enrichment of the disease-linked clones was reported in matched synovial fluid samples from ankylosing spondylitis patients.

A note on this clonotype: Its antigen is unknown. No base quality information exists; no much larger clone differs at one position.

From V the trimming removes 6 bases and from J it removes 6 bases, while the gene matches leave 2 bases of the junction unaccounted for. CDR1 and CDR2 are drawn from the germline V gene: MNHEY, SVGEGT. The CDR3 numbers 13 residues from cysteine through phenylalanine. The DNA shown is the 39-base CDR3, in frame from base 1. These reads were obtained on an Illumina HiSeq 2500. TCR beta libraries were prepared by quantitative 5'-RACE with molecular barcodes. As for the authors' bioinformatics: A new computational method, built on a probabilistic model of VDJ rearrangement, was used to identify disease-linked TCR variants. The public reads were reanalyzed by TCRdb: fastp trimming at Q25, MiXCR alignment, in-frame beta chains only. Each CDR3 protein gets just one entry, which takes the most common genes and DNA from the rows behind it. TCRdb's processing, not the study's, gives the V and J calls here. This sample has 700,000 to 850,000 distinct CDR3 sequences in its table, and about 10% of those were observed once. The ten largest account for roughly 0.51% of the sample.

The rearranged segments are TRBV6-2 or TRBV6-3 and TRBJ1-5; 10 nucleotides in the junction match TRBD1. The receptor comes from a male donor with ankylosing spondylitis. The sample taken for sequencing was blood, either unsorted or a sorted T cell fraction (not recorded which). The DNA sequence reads TGTGCCAGCAGATGGGACAGGGGTCAGCCCCAGCATTTT. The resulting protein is CASRWDRGQPQHF.